Given below is one T cell receptor (beta chain) in context. Its target is unknown. The method was immunoSEQ multiplex PCR; TCRdb's version includes in-frame clones alone and lacks a portion of them. This sample has roughly 150,000 clones, with approximately 90% found just once. This CDR3 is built from 14 residues. The V gene lost 1 base and the J gene lost 4 bases, with 9 bases spanning the gap. Germline V lookup: CDR1 MNHEY, CDR2 SMNVEV (reference sequence). The data originate from a study of T cell responses to AZD1222 COVID-19 vaccine. The overall study: Recipients boosted at about 4 weeks or about 12 weeks are pooled. Overall study results and limits: It should be noted that donors were predominantly white British and more often female, and clonal diversity was possibly underestimated. Just a handful of AZD1222 recipients were seropositive at baseline. Every sample of the repertoires postdated the peak T cell response.

The V call is TRBV27, the J call TRBJ2-3, with D unclear. Source: peripheral blood, taken on day 0 of AZD1222 vaccination. The clonotype comes from an adult in good health. In DNA form, the CDR3 reads TGTGCCAGCAGTTTATATACTGGCGCAGATACGCAGTATTTT. Translation gives CASSLYTGADTQYF.